The clone carrying this T cell receptor beta chain was observed a handful of times. The antigen is undetermined. The sample originates from a study of identical twins. General study findings and limits: Out-of-frame beta chain sequences displayed weaker excess sharing between twins.

TCRdb re-analysed the 5' RACE reads in MiXCR, keeping a single row per CDR3 protein. The sample yields 450,000 or so distinct CDR3 sequences, 14% seen once. The donors were all healthy and Caucasian. CDR1 MNHEY and CDR2 SMNVEV come from the germline V gene (reference sequence). V gave up 6 bases and J gave up 7 bases, with 15 bases separating them. This CDR3 is 13 amino acids long. The same sample was also studied in work on yellow fever vaccine responses in identical twins. Per that study: Convergence reportedly seemed to mark part of the twins' vaccine T cell response, with personalization marking the rest.

Sequencing was carried out using CD4+ T cells sorted from blood. This sequence was found in a woman younger than 30 in good health. The chain uses TRBV27 and TRBJ2-5; D is uncertain. The CDR3 reads CASSSTGIGTQYF. The CDR3 region has the DNA TGTGCCAGCAGCTCTACTGGCATTGGGACCCAGTACTTC.